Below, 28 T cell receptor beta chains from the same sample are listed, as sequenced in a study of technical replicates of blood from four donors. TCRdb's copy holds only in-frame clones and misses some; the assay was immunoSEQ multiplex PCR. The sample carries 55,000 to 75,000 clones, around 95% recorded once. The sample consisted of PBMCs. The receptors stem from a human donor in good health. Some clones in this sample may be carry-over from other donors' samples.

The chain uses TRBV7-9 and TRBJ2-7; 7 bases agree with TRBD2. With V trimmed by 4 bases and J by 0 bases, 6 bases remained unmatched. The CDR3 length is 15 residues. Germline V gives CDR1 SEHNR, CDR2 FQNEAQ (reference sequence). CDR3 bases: TGTGCCAGCAGCTCAGCTAGCGGTCGCTCCTACGAGCAGTACTTC. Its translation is CASSSASGRSYEQYF. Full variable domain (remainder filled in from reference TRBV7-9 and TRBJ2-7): DTGVSQNPRHKITKRGQNVTFRCDPISEHNRLYWYRQTLGQGPEFLTYFQNEAQLEKSRLLSDRFSAERPKGSFSTLEIQRTEQGDSAMYLCASSSASGRSYEQYFGPGTRLTVT.

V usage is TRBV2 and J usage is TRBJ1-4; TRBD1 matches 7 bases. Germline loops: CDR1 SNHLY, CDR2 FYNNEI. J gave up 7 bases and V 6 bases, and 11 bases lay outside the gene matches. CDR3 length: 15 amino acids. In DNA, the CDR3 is TGTGCCAGCAGGGGTCGTAACAGGGGAGGTGAAAAACTGTTTTTT. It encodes CASRGRNRGGEKLFF.

CDR3 DNA: TGTGCCAGCAGCCCCCGGCTAGCGGTTTTTGCTGAGCAGTTCTTC. Protein sequence: CASSPRLAVFAEQFF. This rearrangement joins TRBV9 to TRBJ2-1; 7 bases agree with TRBD2. The germline V gene has CDR1 SGDLS and CDR2 YYNGEE. The V gene end was trimmed by 4 bases and the J gene end by 9 bases; junction bases not matched to a gene: 13. The CDR3 runs to 15 residues. Together with reference TRBV9 and TRBJ2-1, the CDR3 gives the full variable domain: DSGVTQTPKHLITATGQRVTLRCSPRSGDLSVYWYQQSLDQGLQFLIQYYNGEERAKGNILERFSAQQFPDLHSELNLSSLELGDSALYFCASSPRLAVFAEQFFGPGTRLTVL.

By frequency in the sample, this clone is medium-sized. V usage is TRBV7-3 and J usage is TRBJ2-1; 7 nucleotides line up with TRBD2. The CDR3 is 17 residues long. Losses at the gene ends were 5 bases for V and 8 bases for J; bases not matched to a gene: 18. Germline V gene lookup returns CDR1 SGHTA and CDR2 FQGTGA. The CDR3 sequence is CASSPYPGLTTRDEQFF. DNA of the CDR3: TGTGCCAGCAGCCCCTATCCGGGACTAACGACCAGAGATGAGCAGTTCTTC.

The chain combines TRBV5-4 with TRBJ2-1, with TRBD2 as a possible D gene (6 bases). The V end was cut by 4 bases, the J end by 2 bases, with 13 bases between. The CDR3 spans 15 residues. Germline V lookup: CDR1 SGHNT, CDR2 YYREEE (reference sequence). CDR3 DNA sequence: TGTGCCAGCAGCCCCCGGGAGAAGCCCTACAATGAGCAGTTCTTC. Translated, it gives CASSPREKPYNEQFF.

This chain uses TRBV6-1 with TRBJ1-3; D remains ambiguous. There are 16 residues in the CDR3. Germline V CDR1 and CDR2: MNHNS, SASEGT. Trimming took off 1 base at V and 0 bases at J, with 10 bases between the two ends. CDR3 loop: CASSEDSQISGNTIYF. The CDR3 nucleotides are TGTGCCAGCAGTGAAGATTCTCAGATCTCTGGAAACACCATATATTTT.

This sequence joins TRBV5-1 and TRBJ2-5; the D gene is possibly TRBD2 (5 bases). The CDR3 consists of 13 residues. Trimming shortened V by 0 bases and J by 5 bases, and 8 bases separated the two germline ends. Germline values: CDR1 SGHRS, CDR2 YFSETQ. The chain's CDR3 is CASSLVGGETQYF. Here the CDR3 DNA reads TGCGCCAGCAGCTTGGTTGGAGGTGAGACCCAGTACTTC.

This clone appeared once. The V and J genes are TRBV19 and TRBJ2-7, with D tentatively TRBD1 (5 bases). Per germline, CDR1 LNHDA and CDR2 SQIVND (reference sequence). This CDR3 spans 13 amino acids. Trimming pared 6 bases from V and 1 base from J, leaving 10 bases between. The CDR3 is CASRQDTSYEQYF. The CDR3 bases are TGTGCCAGTAGACAGGACACATCCTACGAGCAGTACTTC. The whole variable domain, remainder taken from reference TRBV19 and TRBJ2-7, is DGGITQSPKYLFRKEGQNVTLSCEQNLNHDAMYWYRQDPGQGLRLIYYSQIVNDFQKGDIAEGYSVSREKKESFPLTVTSAQKNPTAFYLCASRQDTSYEQYFGPGTRLTVT.

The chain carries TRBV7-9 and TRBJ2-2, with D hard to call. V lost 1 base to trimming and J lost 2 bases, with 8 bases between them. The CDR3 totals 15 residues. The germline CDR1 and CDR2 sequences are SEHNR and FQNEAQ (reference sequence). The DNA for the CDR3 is TGTGCCAGCAGCTTAGAGTTTCTAAACACCGGGGAGCTGTTTTTT. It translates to CASSLEFLNTGELFF.

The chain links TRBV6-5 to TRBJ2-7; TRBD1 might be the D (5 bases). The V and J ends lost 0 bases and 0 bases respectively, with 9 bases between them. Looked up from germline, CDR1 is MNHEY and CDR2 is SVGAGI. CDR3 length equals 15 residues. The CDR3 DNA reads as TGTGCCAGCAGTTACTCGACAGAGCCCTCCTACGAGCAGTACTTC. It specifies CASSYSTEPSYEQYF.

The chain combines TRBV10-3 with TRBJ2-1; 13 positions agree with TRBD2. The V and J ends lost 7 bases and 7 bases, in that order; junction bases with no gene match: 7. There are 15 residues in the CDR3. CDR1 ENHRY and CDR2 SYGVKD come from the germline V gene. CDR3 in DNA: TGTGCCATCATCAGGACTAGCGGGAGTAGTAATGAGCAGTTCTTC. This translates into CAIIRTSGSSNEQFF.

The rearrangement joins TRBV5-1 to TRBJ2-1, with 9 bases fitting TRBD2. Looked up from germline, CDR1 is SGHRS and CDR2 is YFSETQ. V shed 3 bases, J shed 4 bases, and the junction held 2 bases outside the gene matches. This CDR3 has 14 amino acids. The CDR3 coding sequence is TGCGCCAGCAGCTGGCTAGCGGGGTACAATGAGCAGTTCTTC. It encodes CASSWLAGYNEQFF. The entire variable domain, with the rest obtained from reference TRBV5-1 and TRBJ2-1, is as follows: KAGVTQTPRYLIKTRGQQVTLSCSPISGHRSVSWYQQTPGQGLQFLFEYFSETQRNKGNFPGRFSGRQFSNSRSEMNVSTLELGDSALYLCASSWLAGYNEQFFGPGTRLTVL.

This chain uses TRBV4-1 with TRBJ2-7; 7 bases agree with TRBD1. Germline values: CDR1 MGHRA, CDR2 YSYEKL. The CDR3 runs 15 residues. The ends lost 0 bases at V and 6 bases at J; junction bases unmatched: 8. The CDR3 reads CASSQEGGQGLEQYF. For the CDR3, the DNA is TGCGCCAGCAGCCAAGAAGGGGGCCAGGGCCTCGAGCAGTACTTC.

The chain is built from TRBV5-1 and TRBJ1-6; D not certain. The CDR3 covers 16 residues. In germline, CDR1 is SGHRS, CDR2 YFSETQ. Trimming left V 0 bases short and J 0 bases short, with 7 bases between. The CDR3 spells CASSLDTSSYNSPLHF. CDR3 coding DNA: TGCGCCAGCAGCTTGGACACCAGCTCCTATAATTCACCCCTCCACTTT.

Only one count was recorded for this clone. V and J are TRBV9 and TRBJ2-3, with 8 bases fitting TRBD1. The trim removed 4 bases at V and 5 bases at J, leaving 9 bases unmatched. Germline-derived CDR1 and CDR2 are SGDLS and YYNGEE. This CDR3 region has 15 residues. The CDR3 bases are TGTGCCAGCAGCCCGTCAGGGGGCGGAGGAGATACGCAGTATTTT. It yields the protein CASSPSGGGGDTQYF.

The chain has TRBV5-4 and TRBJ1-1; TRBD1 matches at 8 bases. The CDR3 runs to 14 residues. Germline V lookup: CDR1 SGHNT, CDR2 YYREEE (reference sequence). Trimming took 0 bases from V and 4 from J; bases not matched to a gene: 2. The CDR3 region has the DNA TGTGCCAGCAGCTTGGAACAGGGGGTCACTGAAGCTTTCTTT. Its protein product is CASSLEQGVTEAFF.

This CDR3 reads CASSLAAGASGNTIYF. The CDR3, as DNA: TGTGCCAGCAGCTTAGCGGCAGGGGCATCTGGAAACACCATATATTTT. V usage is TRBV7-2 and J usage is TRBJ1-3, with D possibly TRBD1 on 6 matching bases. Per the germline V gene, CDR1 is SGHTA and CDR2 is FQGNSA. Trimming removed 0 bases at V and 1 base at J, with 10 bases between. This CDR3 spans 16 amino acids.

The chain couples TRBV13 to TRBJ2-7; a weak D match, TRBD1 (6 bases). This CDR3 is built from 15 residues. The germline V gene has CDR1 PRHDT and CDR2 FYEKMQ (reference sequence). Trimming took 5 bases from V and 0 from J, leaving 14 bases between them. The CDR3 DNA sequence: TGTGCCAGCAGCATACAGGGCCTCAGCTCCTACGAGCAGTACTTC. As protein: CASSIQGLSSYEQYF.

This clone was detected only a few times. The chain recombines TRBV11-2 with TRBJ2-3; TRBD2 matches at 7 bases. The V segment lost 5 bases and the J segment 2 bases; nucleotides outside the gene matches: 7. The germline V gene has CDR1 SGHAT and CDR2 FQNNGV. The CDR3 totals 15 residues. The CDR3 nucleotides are TGTGCCAGCAGCCTGTCGGGGGGATACACAGATACGCAGTATTTT. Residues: CASSLSGGYTDTQYF.

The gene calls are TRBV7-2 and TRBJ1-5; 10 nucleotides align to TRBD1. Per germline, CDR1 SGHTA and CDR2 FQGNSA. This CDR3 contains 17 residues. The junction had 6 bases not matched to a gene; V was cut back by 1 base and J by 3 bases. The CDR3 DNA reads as TGTGCCAGCAGCTTAGGGGTGGGGACAGGGGCCAATCAGCCCCAGCATTTT. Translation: CASSLGVGTGANQPQHF.

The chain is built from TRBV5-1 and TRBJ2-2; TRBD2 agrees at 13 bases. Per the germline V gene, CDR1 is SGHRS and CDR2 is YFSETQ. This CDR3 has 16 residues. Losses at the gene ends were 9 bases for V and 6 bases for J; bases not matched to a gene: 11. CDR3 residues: CATRGLAGASSGELFF. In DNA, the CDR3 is TGCGCCACCAGAGGACTAGCGGGAGCGTCTTCCGGGGAGCTGTTTTTT.

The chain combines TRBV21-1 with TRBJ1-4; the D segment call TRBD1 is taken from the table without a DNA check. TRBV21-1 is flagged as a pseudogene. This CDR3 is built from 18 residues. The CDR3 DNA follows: TGTGCCAGCAGCACGGGACAGGGCAGCATCTGGGCTAATGAAAAACTGTTTTTT. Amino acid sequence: CASSTGQGSIWANEKLFF.

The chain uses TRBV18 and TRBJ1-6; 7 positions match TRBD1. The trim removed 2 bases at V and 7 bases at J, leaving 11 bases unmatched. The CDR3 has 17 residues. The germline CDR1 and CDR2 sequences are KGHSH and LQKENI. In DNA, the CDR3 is TGTGCCAGCTCACCAAGGACCCCGGGACAGCCGAATTCACCCCTCCACTTT. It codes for CASSPRTPGQPNSPLHF. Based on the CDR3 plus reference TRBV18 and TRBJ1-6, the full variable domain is NAGVMQNPRHLVRRRGQEARLRCSPMKGHSHVYWYRQLPEEGLKFMVYLQKENIIDESGMPKERFSAEFPKEGPSILRIQQVVRGDSAAYFCASSPRTPGQPNSPLHFGNGTRLTVT.

The CDR3 loop reads CSVAAGMDYNEQFF. Here the CDR3 DNA reads TGCAGCGTTGCGGCGGGGATGGACTACAATGAGCAGTTCTTC. V usage is TRBV29-1 and J usage is TRBJ2-1; weak D call: TRBD2 (6 bases). The germline V and J ends were trimmed by 4 bases and 3 bases, with 13 bases remaining between them. The CDR3 extends over 14 amino acids. Germline values: CDR1 SQVTM, CDR2 ANQGSEA.

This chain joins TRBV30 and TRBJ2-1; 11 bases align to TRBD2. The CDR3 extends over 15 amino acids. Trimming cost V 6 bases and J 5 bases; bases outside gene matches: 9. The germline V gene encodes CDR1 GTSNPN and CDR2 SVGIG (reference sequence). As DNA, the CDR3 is TGTGCCTGCTACCCGGGACTAGCGGATGACAATGAGCAGTTCTTC. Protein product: CACYPGLADDNEQFF.

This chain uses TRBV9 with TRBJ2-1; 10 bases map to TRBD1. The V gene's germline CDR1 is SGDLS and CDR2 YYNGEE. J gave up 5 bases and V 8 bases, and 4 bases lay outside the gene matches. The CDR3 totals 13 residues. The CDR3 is CASAGQGDNEQFF. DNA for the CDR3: TGTGCCAGTGCCGGACAGGGGGACAATGAGCAGTTCTTC.

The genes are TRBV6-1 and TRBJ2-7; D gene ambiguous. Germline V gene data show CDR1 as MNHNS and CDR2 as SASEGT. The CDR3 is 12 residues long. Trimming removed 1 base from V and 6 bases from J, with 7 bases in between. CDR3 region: CASSEVGTEQYF. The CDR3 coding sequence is TGTGCCAGCAGTGAAGTGGGCACCGAGCAGTACTTC.

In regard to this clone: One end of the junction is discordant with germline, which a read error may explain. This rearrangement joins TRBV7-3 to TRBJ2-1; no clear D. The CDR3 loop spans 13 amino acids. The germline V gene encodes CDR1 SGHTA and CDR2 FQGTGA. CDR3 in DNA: TGTGTCAGCAGCTTTGGGCTAACCCGGGAGCAGTTCTTC. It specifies CVSSFGLTREQFF.